Listed below are T cell receptor beta chains from one sample, sequenced in a study of neurological immune-mediated disorders. TCRdb recomputed calls from the 5' RACE reads with MiXCR, one row per CDR3 protein. The sample lists approximately 30,000 distinct CDR3 sequences, about 14% occurring once. Sequences were obtained from CD4+ T cells from blood. Source of these receptors: a female donor with HTLV-1-associated myelopathy (HAM/TSP). The CDR3 runs from the conserved cysteine through the conserved F or W. The order of the fields is J gene, clone size, D gene, V gene, CDR3 length, CDR3 DNA, CDR3 protein. The D gene is left open where the match is weak. The size entry is marked missing in some rows and otherwise reads once, few, many or a size class.

TRBJ1-2 | many | NA | TRBV7-3 | 17 | TGTGCCAGCAGCATAACAGGTCTATCAGTTAGTTGGTATGGCTACACCTTC | CASSITGLSVSWYGYTF
TRBJ2-5 | many | NA | TRBV7-9 | 14 | TGTGCCAGCAGTGAAGCTGCGACAGAAGAGACCCAGTACTTC | CASSEAATEETQYF
TRBJ1-1 | many | TRBD1 | TRBV20-1 | 15 | TGCAGTGCTAGACCCCGGACAGGTTTGAACACTGAAGCTTTCTTT | CSARPRTGLNTEAFF
TRBJ2-1 | many | NA | TRBV5-1 | 16 | TGCGCCAGCAGCTTGGAGAGGGGGGGCCCGGGAAATGAGCAGTTCTTC | CASSLERGGPGNEQFF
TRBJ2-7 | many | TRBD2 | TRBV7-9 | 14 | TGTGCCAGCAGCCAGGGACTAGCGGCCTACGAGCAGTACTTC | CASSQGLAAYEQYF
TRBJ2-3 | many | TRBD2 | TRBV20-1 | 15 | TGCAGTGCTAGAGATTTTACTAGCGGGACAGATACGCAGTATTTT | CSARDFTSGTDTQYF
TRBJ2-7 | NA | TRBD1 | TRBV5-1 | 15 | TGCGCCAGCAGTCTAGGACAGGGTGAGGTGTACGAGCAGTACTTC | CASSLGQGEVYEQYF
TRBJ2-1 | many | TRBD2 | TRBV20-1 | 15 | TGCAGTGCTAGAGATGGCGGGGGGGGAGGGAATGAGCAGTTCTTC | CSARDGGGGGNEQFF
TRBJ2-2 | many | NA | TRBV7-3 | 15 | TGTGCCAGCAGCTTGAGTACGGGAAACACCGGGGAGCTGTTTTTT | CASSLSTGNTGELFF
TRBJ1-1 | many | NA | TRBV12-3/TRBV12-4 | 13 | TGTGCCAGCATTTTACACGGTGACAGTGAAGCTTTCTTT | CASILHGDSEAFF
TRBJ2-3 | medium-sized | NA | TRBV7-3 | 15 | TGTGCCAGCAGCTTAATGAGGGGGAGCACAGATACGCAGTATTTT | CASSLMRGSTDTQYF
TRBJ2-5 | many | NA | TRBV5-1 | 15 | TGCGCCAGCAGCAAGGTGGTCGGGCAGCAAGAGACCCAGTACTTC | CASSKVVGQQETQYF
TRBJ2-3 | many | NA | TRBV20-1 | 15 | TGCAGTGCTAGAGATTCGGGCATTAGCACAGATACGCAGTATTTT | CSARDSGISTDTQYF
TRBJ2-3 | many | NA | TRBV18 | 14 | TGTGCCAGCTCACCACGGCTAGGTGACGATACGCAGTATTTT | CASSPRLGDDTQYF
TRBJ2-5 | NA | NA | TRBV20-1 | 12 | TGCAGTGCTCATCTGGCACGAGAGACCCAGTACTTC | CSAHLARETQYF
TRBJ2-2 | many | NA | TRBV15 | 14 | TGTGCCACCAGCAGAGATACGAACACCGGGGAGCTGTTTTTT | CATSRDTNTGELFF
TRBJ2-4 | many | TRBD1 | TRBV5-1 | 17 | TGCGCCAGCAGCTTGGTGCCCCCCGGGACAGGCCTAAACATTCAGTACTTC | CASSLVPPGTGLNIQYF
TRBJ2-1 | many | TRBD1 | TRBV7-9 | 15 | TGTGCCAGCAGCCCGGCGGACAGGGGTATCTATGAGCAGTTCTTC | CASSPADRGIYEQFF
TRBJ2-7 | few | NA | TRBV18 | 14 | TGTGCCAGCTCACCATTGGCGGGGAGCTACGAGCAGTACTTC | CASSPLAGSYEQYF
TRBJ2-7 | many | NA | TRBV7-2 | 15 | TGTGCCAGCAGCTTAGATGGGGGCTTCTCCTACGAGCAGTACTTC | CASSLDGGFSYEQYF
TRBJ2-1 | many | TRBD2 | TRBV30 | 16 | TGTGCCTGGAGTGTGAGACGACTAGCGGGAAACAATGAGCAGTTCTTC | CAWSVRRLAGNNEQFF
TRBJ1-2 | many | TRBD1 | TRBV6-1 | 14 | TGTGCCAGCAGTGGGACAGGGGGCAACTATGGCTACACCTTC | CASSGTGGNYGYTF
TRBJ1-1 | medium-sized | NA | TRBV2 | 13 | TGTGCCAGCAGTGATCGGGCTAACTCTGAAGCTTTCTTT | CASSDRANSEAFF
TRBJ1-2 | NA | NA | TRBV7-2 | 15 | TGTGCCAGCAGCTTGTACAATTATGGGGACTATGGCTACACCTTC | CASSLYNYGDYGYTF
TRBJ2-3 | many | TRBD2 | TRBV3-1 | 15 | TGTGCCAGCAGCCAAGGAGTACTAGCGAAAGATACGCAGTATTTT | CASSQGVLAKDTQYF
TRBJ2-3 | many | NA | TRBV28 | 13 | TGTGCCACCGCGGGGCCAGGCACAGATACGCAGTATTTT | CATAGPGTDTQYF